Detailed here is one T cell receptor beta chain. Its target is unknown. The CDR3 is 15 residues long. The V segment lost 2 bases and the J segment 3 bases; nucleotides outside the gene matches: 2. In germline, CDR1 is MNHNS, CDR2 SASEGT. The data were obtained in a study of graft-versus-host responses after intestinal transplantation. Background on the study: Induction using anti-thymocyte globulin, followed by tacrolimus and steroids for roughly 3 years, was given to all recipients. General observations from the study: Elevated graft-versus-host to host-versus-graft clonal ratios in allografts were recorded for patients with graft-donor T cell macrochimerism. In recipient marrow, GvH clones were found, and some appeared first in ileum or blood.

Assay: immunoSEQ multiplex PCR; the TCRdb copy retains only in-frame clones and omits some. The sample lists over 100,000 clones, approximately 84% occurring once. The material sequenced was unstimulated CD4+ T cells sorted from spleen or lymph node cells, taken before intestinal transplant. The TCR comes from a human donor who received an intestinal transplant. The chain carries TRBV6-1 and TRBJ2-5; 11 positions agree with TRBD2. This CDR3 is CASSEPGLAEETQYF. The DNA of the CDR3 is TGTGCCAGCAGTGAACCGGGACTAGCGGAAGAGACCCAGTACTTC.